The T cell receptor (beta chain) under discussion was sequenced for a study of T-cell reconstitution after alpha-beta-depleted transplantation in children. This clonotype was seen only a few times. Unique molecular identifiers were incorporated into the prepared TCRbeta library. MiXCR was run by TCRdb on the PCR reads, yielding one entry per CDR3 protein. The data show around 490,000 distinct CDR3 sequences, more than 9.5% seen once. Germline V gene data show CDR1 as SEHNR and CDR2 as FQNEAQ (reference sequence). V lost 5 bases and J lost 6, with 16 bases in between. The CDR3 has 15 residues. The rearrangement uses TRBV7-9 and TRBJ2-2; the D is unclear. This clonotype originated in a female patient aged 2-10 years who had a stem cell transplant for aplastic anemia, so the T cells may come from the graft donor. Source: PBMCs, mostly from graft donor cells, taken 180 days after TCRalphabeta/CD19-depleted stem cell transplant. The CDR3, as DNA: TGTGCCAGCAGCCGCCGAGGTTCCCAATCCGGGGAGCTGTTTTTT. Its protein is CASSRRGSQSGELFF.